This passage covers 21 T cell receptor beta chains from one sample sequenced in a study of CD8 T cells in ankylosing spondylitis. TCRdb re-derived calls from the 5' RACE reads in MiXCR, one entry per CDR3 protein. The sample lists approximately 250,000 distinct CDR3 sequences; 32% were seen once. Sequencing input: blood, either unsorted or a sorted T cell fraction (not recorded which). The origin of the receptors is a male donor with ankylosing spondylitis or in good health (not recorded which).

The chain joins TRBV5-1 to TRBJ2-2, with a weak D call TRBD1 (6 bases). This CDR3 region has 19 residues. V lost 0 bases to trimming and J lost 0 bases, with 18 bases between them. CDR1 and CDR2 (germline): SGHRS, YFSETQ. The CDR3 is CASSLEWPRGFANTGELFF. CDR3 DNA sequence: TGCGCCAGCAGCTTGGAATGGCCTAGGGGGTTCGCGAACACCGGGGAGCTGTTTTTT.

As to this clonotype: One end of the junction is discordant with germline, which a read error may explain. This rearrangement joins TRBV29-1 to TRBJ1-4; D is perhaps TRBD1 (5 bases). This CDR3 region has 12 residues. Looked up from germline, CDR1 is SQVTM and CDR2 is ANQGSEA. The CDR3 sequence: CSVEEIDRDSVF. The CDR3 DNA sequence: TGCAGCGTTGAAGAAATAGACCGGGACTCTGTTTTT.

This clonotype has only a few counts. V is TRBV20-1 and J is TRBJ2-7; D is possibly TRBD2 (6 bases). Trimming stripped 4 bases from V and 2 bases from J, with 18 bases between. The CDR3 is 15 amino acids. CDR1 DFQATT and CDR2 SNEGSKA come from the germline V gene (reference sequence). The CDR3 region is CSANVRTGDPYEQYF. The CDR3 DNA reads TGCAGTGCTAACGTAAGAACGGGGGACCCCTACGAGCAGTACTTC.

This clonotype was counted only a few times. The chain carries TRBV27 and TRBJ2-1; D unresolved. Trimming pared 6 bases from V and 4 bases from J, leaving 10 bases between. The CDR3 sequence is 13 residues long. CDR1 and CDR2 from the germline V gene are MNHEY and SMNVEV (reference sequence). The CDR3 DNA is TGTGCCAGCAGCAGTAAAGTATACAATGAGCAGTTCTTC. It encodes CASSSKVYNEQFF.

The CDR3 nucleotides read TGCAGTGCTATATCACCGGGACAGGGAATCCAAGAGACCCAGTACTTC. Translating it yields CSAISPGQGIQETQYF. This chain connects TRBV20-1 to TRBJ2-5, with TRBD1 matching over 9 bases. CDR1 and CDR2 (germline): DFQATT, SNEGSKA (reference sequence). This CDR3 is built from 16 residues. Losses at the gene ends were 4 bases for V and 1 base for J; bases not matched to a gene: 10.

The genes are TRBV29-1 and TRBJ2-3; 13 bases match TRBD2. Germline assignment: CDR1 SQVTM and CDR2 ANQGSEA. The CDR3 is 15 amino acids. With 6 bases clipped from V and 3 bases from J, the junction kept 6 bases outside the gene matches. DNA of the CDR3: TGCAGCGTCGAGGGACTAGCGGGAAAGACAGATACGCAGTATTTT. Residues: CSVEGLAGKTDTQYF.

Only one count was recorded for this clonotype. This chain links TRBV4-1 with TRBJ2-7; 12 bases match TRBD2. The CDR3 runs 16 residues. After removal of 3 bases from V and 3 bases from J, the junction contained 6 bases not matched to a gene. Germline V lookup: CDR1 MGHRA, CDR2 YSYEKL. CDR3 loop: CASSHAPLAGGYEQYF. The CDR3 DNA reads TGCGCCAGCAGCCACGCGCCACTAGCGGGGGGCTACGAGCAGTACTTC.

The table lists this clonotype with a few counts. The chain employs TRBV12-3 or TRBV12-4 and TRBJ2-1; TRBD2 aligns across 12 bases. Germline trimming cut 5 bases from V and 7 bases from J; bases unmatched to any gene: 6. CDR3 length: 15 residues. In DNA, the CDR3 is TGTGCCAGCAGTCCACCTAGCGGGGGGGCAAATGAGCAGTTCTTC. It is translated as CASSPPSGGANEQFF.

The rearrangement uses TRBV7-2 and TRBJ2-1; no clear D. Germline V lookup: CDR1 SGHTA, CDR2 FQGNSA. The CDR3 spans 14 residues. V was shortened by 2 bases and J by 2 bases, with 7 bases between the two germline ends. CDR3 bases: TGTGCCAGCAGCTTACTGTCGACCTACAATGAGCAGTTCTTC. Its protein is CASSLLSTYNEQFF.

This clonotype was seen a few times. The rearrangement joins TRBV29-1 to TRBJ2-3; a weak D match, TRBD2 (5 bases). The V gene lost 3 bases and the J gene lost 2 bases, with 9 bases spanning the gap. This CDR3 comprises 13 residues. Germline values: CDR1 SQVTM, CDR2 ANQGSEA. Here the CDR3 DNA reads TGCAGCGTTGACGGGGATAACACAGATACGCAGTATTTT. Protein: CSVDGDNTDTQYF.

This clonotype was picked up a small number of times. This CDR3 is CASSAGDVSNQPQHF. In nucleotides, the CDR3 is TGTGCCAGCAGCGCCGGGGACGTTAGCAATCAGCCCCAGCATTTT. V gene TRBV9 combines with J gene TRBJ1-5, with D possibly matching TRBD1 (5 bases). Trimming took 3 bases from V and 0 from J, leaving 10 bases between them. Germline loops: CDR1 SGDLS, CDR2 YYNGEE. CDR3 length equals 15 residues.

This clonotype has more than one count but fewer than ten. The chain recombines TRBV4-1 with TRBJ1-6; weak D call: TRBD1 (5 bases). Germline CDR1 and CDR2: MGHRA and YSYEKL. V dropped 4 bases and J dropped 8 bases, with 12 bases sitting between them. This CDR3 has 14 residues. The CDR3 DNA sequence: TGCGCCAGCAGCCCCGGGGGTTTTGATTCACCCCTCCACTTT. Its protein product is CASSPGGFDSPLHF.

This chain's CDR3 is CSARGRRQGTDTQYF. CDR3 in DNA: TGCAGTGCTAGAGGGAGACGCCAGGGCACAGATACGCAGTATTTT. The chain uses TRBV20-1 and TRBJ2-3; D is unclear. The CDR3 consists of 15 residues. Trimming cost V 1 base and J 1 base, with 12 bases left between them. CDR1 DFQATT and CDR2 SNEGSKA come from the germline V gene (reference sequence).

There are a few counts of this clonotype. V usage is TRBV10-3 and J usage is TRBJ1-5; 9 nucleotides align to TRBD1. The ends lost 10 bases at V and 4 bases at J; junction bases unmatched: 8. Looked up from germline, CDR1 is ENHRY and CDR2 is SYGVKD. The CDR3 is made up of 14 amino acids. CDR3 loop: CATAGGQGNQPQHF. CDR3 nucleotide sequence: TGTGCCACCGCGGGGGGACAGGGAAATCAGCCCCAGCATTTT.

This clonotype was detected a few times. The chain employs TRBV20-1 and TRBJ2-7; TRBD1 might be the D (6 bases). The CDR3 consists of 13 residues. Germline V gene lookup returns CDR1 DFQATT and CDR2 SNEGSKA (reference sequence). With 1 base removed from V and 5 bases from J, the gap between germline ends came to 12 bases. CDR3 loop: CSARVSGTNEQYF. CDR3 nucleotides: TGCAGTGCTAGAGTATCGGGGACAAACGAGCAGTACTTC.

This clonotype was seen only a few times. This rearrangement joins TRBV9 to TRBJ2-3; D is undetermined. The CDR3 totals 13 residues. CDR1 and CDR2 (germline): SGDLS, YYNGEE. With 5 bases removed from V and 2 bases from J, the gap between germline ends came to 9 bases. The CDR3 protein is CASSFWATDTQYF. The CDR3 bases are TGTGCCAGCAGTTTTTGGGCCACAGATACGCAGTATTTT.

This clonotype was seen a few times. The chain uses TRBV20-1 and TRBJ2-5, with D perhaps matching TRBD2 (6 bases). The V gene's germline CDR1 is DFQATT and CDR2 SNEGSKA (reference sequence). The CDR3 spans 13 residues. V shed 6 bases and J shed 1 base, with 12 bases lying between them. The CDR3 DNA reads as TGCAGTGCCTCCGGGGGTGGCCAAGAGACCCAGTACTTC. This codes for CSASGGGQETQYF.

This clonotype has only a few counts. V gene TRBV6-1 combines with J gene TRBJ2-1, with TRBD2 matching 10 bases. The CDR3 contains 15 residues. The trim removed 5 bases at V and 8 bases at J, leaving 9 bases unmatched. Germline loops: CDR1 MNHNS, CDR2 SASEGT. CDR3 nucleotide sequence: TGTGCCAGCAGTATCCAGCGGGGGGGTCCAGATGAGCAGTTCTTC. Protein sequence: CASSIQRGGPDEQFF.

The chain has TRBV5-1 and TRBJ2-5; D remains ambiguous. The V end was cut by 7 bases, the J end by 0 bases, with 10 bases between. The CDR3 sequence is 13 residues long. CDR1 and CDR2 (germline): SGHRS, YFSETQ. The CDR3 DNA sequence: TGCGCCAGCTCACGTACCTACCAAGAGACCCAGTACTTC. It is translated as CASSRTYQETQYF.

The table lists this clonotype with a few counts. V is TRBV20-1 and J is TRBJ2-4, with 9 bases that match TRBD2. The germline CDR1 and CDR2 sequences are DFQATT and SNEGSKA (reference sequence). V lost 2 bases to trimming and J lost 4 bases; unmatched junction nucleotides: 3. The CDR3 contains 14 residues. CDR3 bases: TGCAGTGCTAGATCGAGCGGGGGGAAAAACATTCAGTACTTC. This sequence encodes CSARSSGGKNIQYF.

This clonotype was observed a handful of times. The chain has TRBV11-2 and TRBJ2-7, with 8 bases lining up with TRBD1. The junction had 9 bases not matched to a gene; V was cut back by 5 bases and J by 0 bases. CDR3 length: 16 residues. The germline V gene encodes CDR1 SGHAT and CDR2 FQNNGV. Here the CDR3 reads CASSRGRDRSSYEQYF. Here the CDR3 DNA reads TGTGCCAGCAGCAGGGGAAGGGACAGGAGCTCCTACGAGCAGTACTTC.